This record covers a single T cell receptor beta chain. Method: immunoSEQ multiplex PCR; TCRdb's copy keeps in-frame clones and lacks some. The repertoire holds some 250,000 clones, with around four fifths as singletons. CDR3 length: 14 amino acids. Between the trimmed V and J ends, which lost 1 base and 5 bases, there was a span of 8 bases. The germline gives CDR1 MNHNS, CDR2 SASEGT. This sample is part of a study of blood T cell repertoires in COVID-19. The overall study: There were acute and convalescent COVID-19 samples, and they came from the United States, Italy and Spain. T cells, B-cell-depleted T cells, or PBMCs provided the cDNA or gDNA that served as material.

The V call is TRBV6-1, the J call TRBJ2-2, with TRBD2 as a possible D gene (6 bases). Sequencing was performed on peripheral blood. The sequence came from a man aged 35-49 years with active or convalescent COVID-19. The CDR3 loop reads CASSEGLVTGELFF. As DNA, the CDR3 is TGTGCCAGCAGTGAAGGACTAGTGACCGGGGAGCTGTTTTTT.